The 3 T cell receptor beta chains reported below all come from one sample, sequenced in a study of T cells in Graves' hyperthyroidism and ophthalmopathy. TCR beta CDR3 region amplification was performed from RNA transcripts. TCR CDR3 regions were first amplified by RT-PCR with HTBI primers. TCRdb analysed the multiplex PCR reads with MiXCR anew, one entry per CDR3 protein. The sample has hundreds of thousands of distinct CDR3 sequences, over 15% seen once; the top ten hold approximately 15%. The specimen sequenced was blood. The receptors derive from a woman aged 45-59 years with Graves' hyperthyroidism that later progressed to Graves' ophthalmopathy.

The chain uses TRBV5-1 and TRBJ1-1; D gene unclear. The CDR3 is 15 residues long. V lost 3 bases and J lost 5, with 17 bases in between. Germline-derived CDR1 and CDR2 are SGHRS and YFSETQ. CDR3 nucleotides: TGCGCCAGCAGCTCCTCCGGGAGAAGCGCGACTGAAGCTTTCTTT. Translating gives CASSSSGRSATEAFF.

This chain joins TRBV2 and TRBJ1-2, with D unresolved. The CDR3 is 14 residues long. Germline V gene sequence: CDR1 SNHLY, CDR2 FYNNEI. Trimming took 4 bases from V and 5 from J, leaving 14 bases between them. The DNA for the CDR3 is TGTGCCAGCAGTGGCCAGAGCACTTTATATGGCTACACCTTC. It specifies CASSGQSTLYGYTF.

In this sample, this clonotype turned up many times. The chain uses TRBV5-1 and TRBJ2-1; TRBD1 aligns across 7 bases. The CDR3 runs 15 residues. Germline CDR1 reads SGHRS; CDR2 reads YFSETQ. Trimming took 0 bases from V and 8 from J; bases not matched to a gene: 8. CDR3 sequence reads: CASSLAKGAVYEQFF. DNA of the CDR3: TGCGCCAGCAGCTTGGCCAAGGGGGCTGTTTATGAGCAGTTCTTC.